Each of the 20 T cell receptor beta chains below was sequenced from the same sample in a study of STAT3 mutations in large granular lymphocyte leukemia. These TCRs are of unknown antigen specificity. Here immunoSEQ multiplex PCR was the method, and the copy in TCRdb shows in-frame clones only, minus some. Of about 40,000 clones in the sample, roughly 88% were seen once. Overall study findings and caveats: At least one immunodominant TCR beta clonotype appeared in every T-cell large granular lymphocyte leukemia patient.

The sample taken for sequencing was PBMCs. These TCRs come from a human donor with T large granular lymphocyte leukemia. Some clones in this sample may be carry-over from other donors' samples.

The J gene is TRBJ1-5, the V gene TRBV7-2; no clear D gene. Germline loops: CDR1 SGHTA, CDR2 FQGNSA. V shed 0 bases and J shed 10 bases, with 13 bases lying between them. CDR3 length: 14 residues. CDR3 protein: CASSLAPTEGPQHF. The CDR3 region has the DNA TGTGCCAGCAGCTTAGCGCCCACCGAGGGTCCCCAGCATTTT.

V and J are TRBV7-9 and TRBJ1-2, with D tentatively TRBD1 (5 bases). V lost 5 bases and J lost 6, with 19 bases in between. Germline V gene data show CDR1 as SEHNR and CDR2 as FQNEAQ (reference sequence). CDR3 size: 15 residues. The chain's CDR3 is CASSRGAAKEDGYTF. The CDR3 DNA is TGTGCCAGCAGCCGTGGGGCGGCCAAGGAGGATGGCTACACCTTC.

V gene TRBV6-6 combines with J gene TRBJ1-1; D unclear. This CDR3 has 13 residues. V was pared by 6 bases and J by 0 bases, with 8 bases between. Looked up from germline, CDR1 is MNHNY and CDR2 is SVGAGI (reference sequence). In DNA form, the CDR3 reads TGTGCCAGCAGCCCACAAGTGAACACTGAAGCTTTCTTT. Its translation: CASSPQVNTEAFF.

The CDR3 is CASSLEAHTDTQYF. The CDR3 DNA reads TGCGCCAGCAGCTTGGAAGCCCACACAGATACGCAGTATTTT. The V and J genes are TRBV5-1 and TRBJ2-3, with D hard to call. CDR1 and CDR2 from the germline V gene are SGHRS and YFSETQ. The CDR3 extends over 14 amino acids. V shed 0 bases and J shed 2 bases, with 7 bases lying between them.

The rearrangement joins TRBV29-1 to TRBJ1-2; no reliable D call. From germline, CDR1 is SQVTM and CDR2 ANQGSEA. The CDR3 loop spans 11 amino acids. The germline V and J ends were trimmed by 7 bases and 3 bases, with 9 bases remaining between them. CDR3 loop: CSAYSDYGYTF. As DNA, the CDR3 is TGCAGCGCATACAGTGACTATGGCTACACCTTC.

V usage is TRBV9 and J usage is TRBJ2-3, with no clear D. Germline V lookup: CDR1 SGDLS, CDR2 YYNGEE. Deletions cut 1 base from V and 4 bases from J, with 13 bases between. The CDR3 length is 15 residues. CDR3 nucleotides: TGTGCCAGCAGCGTATCGGGTTACGGTGCAGATACGCAGTATTTT. Protein sequence: CASSVSGYGADTQYF. The whole variable domain, filled in from reference TRBV9 and TRBJ2-3, reads DSGVTQTPKHLITATGQRVTLRCSPRSGDLSVYWYQQSLDQGLQFLIQYYNGEERAKGNILERFSAQQFPDLHSELNLSSLELGDSALYFCASSVSGYGADTQYFGPGTRLTVL.

The chain combines TRBV10-3 with TRBJ1-2; 7 bases fit TRBD1. The CDR3 consists of 13 residues. The V and J ends lost 6 bases and 6 bases, in that order; junction bases with no gene match: 7. Germline lookup yields CDR1 ENHRY and CDR2 SYGVKD. The CDR3 reads CAISLGQPDGYTF. In DNA, the CDR3 is TGTGCCATCAGCTTGGGACAGCCCGATGGCTACACCTTC.

This chain uses TRBV10-3 with TRBJ2-7; 9 nucleotides line up with TRBD1. J gave up 0 bases and V 3 bases, and 6 bases lay outside the gene matches. This CDR3 is built from 16 residues. From germline, CDR1 is ENHRY and CDR2 SYGVKD. The CDR3 DNA is TGTGCCATCAGTGACTTGGACAGGGGAGTCTCCTACGAGCAGTACTTC. Amino acid sequence: CAISDLDRGVSYEQYF.

The chain couples TRBV7-2 to TRBJ2-1; no clear D. The germline CDR1 and CDR2 sequences are SGHTA and FQGNSA. V was clipped by 5 bases and J by 0 bases, with 11 bases between them. The CDR3 consists of 15 residues. The CDR3 region has the DNA TGTGCCAGCAGCCCAGGTTACAGCTCCTACAATGAGCAGTTCTTC. Encoded protein: CASSPGYSSYNEQFF. Filled out from reference TRBV7-2 and TRBJ2-1, the complete variable domain reads GAGVSQSPSNKVTEKGKDVELRCDPISGHTALYWYRQSLGQGLEFLIYFQGNSAPDKSGLPSDRFSAERTGGSVSTLTIQRTQQEDSAVYLCASSPGYSSYNEQFFGPGTRLTVL.

This sequence joins TRBV6-1 and TRBJ2-2, with D possibly matching TRBD1 (6 bases). Per the germline V gene, CDR1 is MNHNS and CDR2 is SASEGT. The length of the CDR3 is 12 residues. The V end lost 11 bases, the J end lost 7 bases, and 14 bases lay between the germline ends. CDR3: CAEQGGSGELFF. The CDR3 coding sequence is TGTGCCGAACAGGGCGGCAGCGGGGAGCTGTTTTTT.

The rearrangement links TRBV7-2 to TRBJ1-2; TRBD1 agrees at 10 bases. Germline V gene sequence: CDR1 SGHTA, CDR2 FQGNSA. Trimming cost V 5 bases and J 5 bases; bases outside gene matches: 8. The CDR3 has 15 amino acids. In nucleotides, the CDR3 is TGTGCCAGCAGCCCTGACAGGGGGCCTTGGTATGGCTACACCTTC. Its translation is CASSPDRGPWYGYTF.

The chain is built from TRBV9 and TRBJ1-1, with D possibly matching TRBD1 (6 bases). This CDR3 spans 14 amino acids. Between the trimmed V and J ends, which lost 4 bases and 4 bases, there was a span of 14 bases. Germline V lookup: CDR1 SGDLS, CDR2 YYNGEE. This chain's CDR3 is CASSSGGAGTEAFF. CDR3 bases: TGTGCCAGCAGCTCCGGGGGCGCGGGCACTGAAGCTTTCTTT.

The sample holds a few counts of this clone. The chain uses TRBV2 and TRBJ2-7; 14 bases agree with TRBD2. Unmatched junction bases numbered 9, after V lost 6 bases and J lost 5 bases. From germline, CDR1 is SNHLY and CDR2 FYNNEI. The CDR3 runs 16 residues. CDR3 sequence: CASRARLAGGLNEQYV. The DNA for the CDR3 is TGTGCCAGCAGGGCCCGACTAGCGGGGGGGCTGAACGAGCAGTACGTC.

V usage is TRBV5-1 and J usage is TRBJ2-6, with D unresolved. Germline CDR1 is SGHRS and CDR2 is YFSETQ. CDR3 size: 14 residues. The germline V and J ends were trimmed by 5 bases and 4 bases, with 10 bases remaining between them. DNA for the CDR3: TGCGCCAGCAGAGAGGCGTTCGGGGCCAACGTCCTGACTTTC. This codes for CASREAFGANVLTF.

The chain is built from TRBV4-1 and TRBJ2-7, with D hard to call. The CDR3 extends over 15 amino acids. CDR1 and CDR2 from the germline V gene are MGHRA and YSYEKL. The V and J ends lost 0 bases and 0 bases respectively, with 9 bases between them. The CDR3: CASSQEARSSYEQYV. The CDR3 nucleotides are TGCGCCAGCAGCCAAGAGGCCCGAAGCTCCTACGAGCAGTACGTC.

The chain combines TRBV5-6 with TRBJ2-1; either TRBD1 or TRBD2 may fit D (6 bases each). The V end lost 5 bases, the J end lost 14 bases, and 17 bases lay between the germline ends. This CDR3 has 12 residues. Germline CDR1 reads SGHDT; CDR2 reads YYEEEE. Here the CDR3 reads CASSSRGADKFF. CDR3 sequence (DNA): TGTGCCAGCAGTTCGAGGGGGGCAGACAAGTTCTTC.

The gene calls are TRBV27 and TRBJ2-7; TRBD1 agrees at 9 bases. The CDR3 sequence is 15 residues long. V dropped 4 bases and J dropped 5; count of bases not matched to a gene: 9. Per the germline V gene, CDR1 is MNHEY and CDR2 is SMNVEV (reference sequence). CDR3 sequence: CASSSIGTGLHEQYV. CDR3 DNA: TGTGCCAGCAGTTCTATCGGGACAGGGTTACACGAGCAGTACGTC.

CDR3 region: CASSLGNQPQHF. In DNA form, the CDR3 reads TGTGCCAGCAGCTTGGGTAATCAGCCCCAGCATTTT. This chain uses TRBV5-5 with TRBJ1-5; D gene unclear. V shed 0 bases and J shed 4 bases, with 2 bases lying between them. The CDR3 covers 12 residues. CDR1 is SGHKS, CDR2 YYEKEE, per germline (reference sequence).

The V call is TRBV2, the J call TRBJ1-6; no clear D. This CDR3 spans 11 amino acids. Germline V lookup: CDR1 SNHLY, CDR2 FYNNEI. Trimming stripped 8 bases from V and 9 bases from J, with 8 bases between. CDR3 residues: CASGGSSPLHF. The CDR3 DNA follows: TGTGCCAGCGGAGGGAGTTCACCCCTCCACTTT.

V and J are TRBV7-8 and TRBJ2-5; TRBD2 matches at 12 bases. Germline CDR1 is SGHVS and CDR2 is FQNEAQ. The V segment lost 0 bases and the J segment 5 bases; nucleotides outside the gene matches: 4. The CDR3 loop spans 16 amino acids. CDR3 loop: CASSLAGLAGEETQYF. The DNA for the CDR3 is TGTGCCAGCAGCTTAGCGGGACTAGCGGGCGAGGAGACCCAGTACTTC.